This TCR beta chain originates from a study of CD8 T cells in Susac syndrome. General study findings and limits: That the number of individuals in its TCR sequencing and HLA analysis was relatively small was acknowledged by the study.

Comment on this clonotype: Its antigen is unknown.

An amount of RNA that ranged from roughly 0.45 to 1 ug was reverse transcribed with random hexamers. TCRdb reanalysed the immunoSEQ multiplex PCR reads using MiXCR and keeps one entry per CDR3 protein. Seen here are about 130,000 distinct CDR3 sequences, under 95% observed once, and the top ten hold around 0.22%. Germline V gene data show CDR1 as SNHLY and CDR2 as FYNNEI. The V and J ends lost 6 bases and 7 bases respectively, with 13 bases between them. The CDR3 has 12 residues. TCR beta sequencing covered blood CD8+ and CD4+ T cells. This chain joins TRBV2 and TRBJ2-7; D is unresolved. The TCR was taken from a human donor with multiple sclerosis. The sample was CD8+ T cells from PBMCs. The chain's CDR3 is CASRTAVEEQYF. CDR3 coding DNA: TGTGCCAGCAGAACGGCGGTGGAAGAGCAGTACTTC.